The next 18 T cell receptor beta chains were all read from a single sample in a study of cytomegalovirus exposure and HLA in healthy donors. PCR primers comprised 60 Vbeta and 13 Jbeta primers. Data came from immunoSEQ multiplex PCR; TCRdb stores just in-frame clones and leaves some out. The repertoire holds approximately 120,000 clones, with approximately 80% as singletons. Material for sequencing was PBMCs. Receptor source: a woman between 40 and 50 years old in good health and CMV-seropositive.

The rearrangement joins TRBV5-6 to TRBJ2-7; 8 positions agree with TRBD1. V was pared by 2 bases and J by 7 bases, with 8 bases of the junction left unmatched. Germline V gene data show CDR1 as SGHDT and CDR2 as YYEEEE. This CDR3 is built from 14 residues. The CDR3 loop is CASSFRGHRTEQYF. CDR3 DNA sequence: TGTGCCAGCAGCTTCAGGGGGCATAGAACGGAGCAGTACTTC.

The chain combines TRBV10-2 with TRBJ2-7, with D perhaps TRBD2 (5 bases). CDR1 and CDR2 (germline): WSHSY, SAAADI. V lost 3 bases to trimming and J lost 3 bases, with 9 bases between them. The CDR3 totals 13 residues. In DNA, the CDR3 is TGCGCCAGCAGTGACGGGATCCACTACGAGCAGTACTTC. Amino acid sequence: CASSDGIHYEQYF.

The chain uses TRBV13 and TRBJ2-3, with D unclear. V was clipped by 3 bases and J by 0 bases, with 7 bases between them. This CDR3 is 14 amino acids long. Germline CDR1 is PRHDT and CDR2 is FYEKMQ (reference sequence). As DNA, the CDR3 is TGTGCCAGCAGCTTGAGGCCTAGCACAGATACGCAGTATTTT. Amino acid sequence: CASSLRPSTDTQYF. Variable domain in full (rest from reference TRBV13 and TRBJ2-3): AAGVIQSPRHLIKEKRETATLKCYPIPRHDTVYWYQQGPGQDPQFLISFYEKMQSDKGSIPDRFSAQQFSDYHSELNMSSLELGDSALYFCASSLRPSTDTQYFGPGTRLTVL.

The CDR3 reads CASSWTSGNHNEQFF. CDR3 DNA sequence: TGTGCCAGCAGCTGGACTAGCGGGAACCACAATGAGCAGTTCTTC. The genes are TRBV5-4 and TRBJ2-1, with 12 bases that match TRBD2. V dropped 3 bases and J dropped 5; count of bases not matched to a gene: 3. CDR1 SGHNT and CDR2 YYREEE come from the germline V gene (reference sequence). CDR3 length: 15 residues.

V and J are TRBV4-1 and TRBJ2-5; TRBD1 agrees at 7 bases. CDR1 is MGHRA, CDR2 YSYEKL, per germline. Unmatched junction bases numbered 5, after V lost 0 bases and J lost 1 base. The CDR3 totals 16 residues. The CDR3 DNA is TGCGCCAGCAGCCAAGAAGGGGGCAGGACCCAAGAGACCCAGTACTTC. It codes for CASSQEGGRTQETQYF.

The chain joins TRBV28 to TRBJ1-4; D is undetermined. Germline values: CDR1 MDHEN, CDR2 SYDVKM. Trimming shortened V by 3 bases and J by 2 bases, and 10 bases separated the two germline ends. The CDR3 runs to 15 residues. CDR3 sequence (DNA): TGTGCCAGCAGTTTCGATCGGGGTACTAATGAAAAACTGTTTTTT. Protein: CASSFDRGTNEKLFF.

In this sample, this clone turned up many times. The CDR3 region is CASGEAASSGNTIYF. The CDR3, as DNA: TGCGCCAGCGGCGAGGCGGCCAGCTCTGGAAACACCATATATTTT. The chain couples TRBV4-1 to TRBJ1-3; D gene uncertain. This CDR3 comprises 15 residues. The V and J ends lost 8 bases and 0 bases respectively, with 14 bases between them. Germline V gene lookup returns CDR1 MGHRA and CDR2 YSYEKL.

V is TRBV30 and J is TRBJ1-1; no firm D call. The CDR3 contains 11 residues. Trimming stripped 0 bases from V and 7 bases from J, with 6 bases between. Germline values: CDR1 GTSNPN, CDR2 SVGIG (reference sequence). The CDR3: CAWSVRGEAFF. The CDR3 DNA follows: TGTGCCTGGAGTGTACGGGGTGAAGCTTTCTTT. Full variable domain (remainder filled in from reference TRBV30 and TRBJ1-1): SQTIHQWPATLVQPVGSPLSLECTVEGTSNPNLYWYRQAAGRGLQLLFYSVGIGQISSEVPQNLSASRPQDRQFILSSKKLLLSDSGFYLCAWSVRGEAFFGQGTRLTVV.

The chain carries TRBV5-4 and TRBJ1-1; possible D gene TRBD1, 6 bases. Trimming shortened V by 0 bases and J by 7 bases, and 7 bases separated the two germline ends. Germline-derived CDR1 and CDR2 are SGHNT and YYREEE (reference sequence). The CDR3 spans 12 residues. CDR3 bases: TGTGCCAGCAGCTTGGACAGGGATGAAGCTTTCTTT. It codes for CASSLDRDEAFF.

V is TRBV2 and J is TRBJ2-2, with TRBD2 matching over 7 bases. With V trimmed by 2 bases and J by 7 bases, 7 bases remained unmatched. CDR3 size: 15 residues. Germline CDR1 SNHLY, CDR2 FYNNEI. The CDR3 protein is CASSELGGIGGELFF. CDR3 coding DNA: TGTGCCAGCAGTGAATTGGGAGGGATTGGCGGGGAGCTGTTTTTT.

V is TRBV19 and J is TRBJ2-7; TRBD1 agrees at 7 bases. CDR3 length: 15 residues. The V segment lost 3 bases and the J segment 3 bases; nucleotides outside the gene matches: 8. The germline gives CDR1 LNHDA, CDR2 SQIVND (reference sequence). In DNA, the CDR3 is TGTGCCAGTAGTATCCAGACAGGGATGGGCTACGAGCAGTACTTC. It specifies CASSIQTGMGYEQYF.

This chain joins TRBV7-9 and TRBJ1-1; D unclear. V shed 0 bases and J shed 2 bases, with 4 bases lying between them. Germline assignment: CDR1 SEHNR and CDR2 FQNEAQ (reference sequence). The CDR3 has 13 amino acids. CDR3 residues: CASSLAFNTEAFF. CDR3 sequence (DNA): TGTGCCAGCAGCTTAGCCTTTAACACTGAAGCTTTCTTT.

The V and J genes are TRBV28 and TRBJ1-6; TRBD1 agrees at 8 bases. The CDR3 runs 15 residues. In germline, CDR1 is MDHEN, CDR2 SYDVKM. Germline trimming cut 5 bases from V and 4 bases from J; bases unmatched to any gene: 4. The CDR3 protein is CASSPRQGYNSPLHF. In nucleotides, the CDR3 is TGTGCCAGCAGTCCGAGACAGGGGTATAATTCACCCCTCCACTTT.

The genes are TRBV2 and TRBJ2-1; TRBD2 agrees at 10 bases. V lost 5 bases and J lost 9; bases outside the gene matches: 10. Germline-derived CDR1 and CDR2 are SNHLY and FYNNEI. This CDR3 comprises 15 residues. DNA for the CDR3: TGTGCCAGCAGTCCCCTAGCGGGAGTGGTAGGTGAGCAGTTCTTC. It specifies CASSPLAGVVGEQFF.

This clone was seen only a few times. The rearrangement uses TRBV27 and TRBJ2-3; a possible D gene is TRBD2 (6 bases). Per the germline V gene, CDR1 is MNHEY and CDR2 is SMNVEV (reference sequence). This CDR3 comprises 14 residues. Trimming stripped 5 bases from V and 1 base from J, with 10 bases between. In DNA, the CDR3 is TGTGCCAGCAGTCCCAGGGAGGGCACAGATACGCAGTATTTT. It specifies CASSPREGTDTQYF.

The chain uses TRBV11-2 and TRBJ2-1; 10 nucleotides align to TRBD2. CDR3 length equals 17 residues. V trimming: 2 bases; J trimming: 6 bases; junction bases outside the gene matches: 10. Germline V lookup: CDR1 SGHAT, CDR2 FQNNGV. CDR3 sequence: CASSLNRLAGVGNEQFF. The CDR3 region has the DNA TGTGCCAGCAGCTTAAACCGCCTAGCGGGAGTCGGCAATGAGCAGTTCTTC.

The chain couples TRBV7-6 to TRBJ2-5, with D possibly TRBD1 on 5 matching bases. From germline, CDR1 is SGHVS and CDR2 FNYEAQ. This CDR3 region has 18 residues. V shed 1 base and J shed 4 bases, with 22 bases lying between them. For the CDR3, the DNA is TGTGCCAGCAGCTTAGGTTCGAGTAGCCCCTCAAGGGGAGAGACCCAGTACTTC. Translated: CASSLGSSSPSRGETQYF.

The chain links TRBV6-6 to TRBJ2-7; tentatively, D is TRBD2 (6 bases). Germline assignment: CDR1 MNHNY and CDR2 SVGAGI (reference sequence). Trimming shortened V by 2 bases and J by 4 bases, and 12 bases separated the two germline ends. This CDR3 is 14 amino acids long. This CDR3 is CASSYLAGTYEQYF. CDR3 DNA sequence: TGTGCCAGCAGTTACCTCGCGGGAACTTACGAGCAGTACTTC.